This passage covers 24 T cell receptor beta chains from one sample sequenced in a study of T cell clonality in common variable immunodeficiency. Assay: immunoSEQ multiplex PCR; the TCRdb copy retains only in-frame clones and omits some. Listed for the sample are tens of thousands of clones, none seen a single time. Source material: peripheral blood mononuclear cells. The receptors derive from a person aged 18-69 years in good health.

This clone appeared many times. Incomplete CDR3 DNA: TGTGCCAGCAGTTACCCTCCAGGGGGCAACACTGAA. Translating gives CASSYPPGGNTE. The entire CDR3 sequence reads CASSYPPGGNTEAFF. The genes are TRBV6-2 or TRBV6-3 and TRBJ1-1, with 8 positions matching TRBD1. The sequence runs out 3 residues before the end of the CDR3; the remainder is reconstructed from the germline J gene. J was trimmed by 2 bases and V by 2 bases; bases with no gene match: 4. The length of the CDR3 is 15 residues. The germline V gene encodes CDR1 MNHEY and CDR2 SVGEGT.

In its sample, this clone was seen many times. The chain's CDR3 is CACGTSSYNEQFF. The sequenced CDR3 bases are TGTGCCTGCGGGACTAGCAGCTACAATGAG. The gene calls are TRBV30 and TRBJ2-1; TRBD2 matches 9 bases. The read terminates 3 residues before the CDR3 end, so the remaining end is supplied by the germline J gene. V dropped 6 bases and J dropped 3; count of bases not matched to a gene: 3. This CDR3 comprises 13 residues. Germline CDR1 is GTSNPN and CDR2 is SVGIG (reference sequence).

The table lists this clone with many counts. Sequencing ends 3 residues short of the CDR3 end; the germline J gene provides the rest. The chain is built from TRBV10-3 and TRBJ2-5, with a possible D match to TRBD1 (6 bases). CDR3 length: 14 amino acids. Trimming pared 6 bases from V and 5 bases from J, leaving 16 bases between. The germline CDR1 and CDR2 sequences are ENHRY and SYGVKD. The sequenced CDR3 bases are TGTGCCATCAGCATAGGGGGTAAGGGGGAGACC. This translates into CAISIGGKGET. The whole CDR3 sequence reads CAISIGGKGETQYF.

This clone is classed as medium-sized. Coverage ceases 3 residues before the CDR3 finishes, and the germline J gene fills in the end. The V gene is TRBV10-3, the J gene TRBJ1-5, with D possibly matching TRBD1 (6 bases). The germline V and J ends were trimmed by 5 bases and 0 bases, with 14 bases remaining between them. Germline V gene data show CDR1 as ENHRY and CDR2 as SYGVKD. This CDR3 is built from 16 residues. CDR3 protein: CAISLAGELSNQPQHF. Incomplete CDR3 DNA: TGTGCCATCAGTTTGGCAGGGGAGCTTAGCAATCAGCCC.

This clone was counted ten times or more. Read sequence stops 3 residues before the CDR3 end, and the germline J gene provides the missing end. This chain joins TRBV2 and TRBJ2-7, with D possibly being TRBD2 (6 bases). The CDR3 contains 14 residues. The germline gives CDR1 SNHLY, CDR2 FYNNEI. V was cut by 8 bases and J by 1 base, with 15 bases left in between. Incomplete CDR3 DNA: TGTGCCAGCGGGCTCGCGGGGCTATCCTACGAG. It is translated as CASGLAGLSYE. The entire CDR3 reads CASGLAGLSYEQYF.

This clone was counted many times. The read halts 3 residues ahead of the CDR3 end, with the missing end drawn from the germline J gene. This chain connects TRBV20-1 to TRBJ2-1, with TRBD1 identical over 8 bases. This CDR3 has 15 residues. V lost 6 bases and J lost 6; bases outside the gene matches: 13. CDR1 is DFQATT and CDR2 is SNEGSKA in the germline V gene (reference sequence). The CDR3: CSAPRGQGAGNEQFF. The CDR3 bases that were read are TGCAGTGCCCCCCGCGGACAGGGTGCGGGCAATGAG.

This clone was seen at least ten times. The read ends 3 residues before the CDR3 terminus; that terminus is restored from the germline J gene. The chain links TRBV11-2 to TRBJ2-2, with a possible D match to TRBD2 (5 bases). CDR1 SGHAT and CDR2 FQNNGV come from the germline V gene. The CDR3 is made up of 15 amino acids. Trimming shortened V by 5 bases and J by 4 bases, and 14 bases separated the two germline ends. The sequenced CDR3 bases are TGTGCCAGCAGCCGGGCAAGGGCGGGCACCGGGGAG. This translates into CASSRARAGTGE. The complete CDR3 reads CASSRARAGTGELFF.

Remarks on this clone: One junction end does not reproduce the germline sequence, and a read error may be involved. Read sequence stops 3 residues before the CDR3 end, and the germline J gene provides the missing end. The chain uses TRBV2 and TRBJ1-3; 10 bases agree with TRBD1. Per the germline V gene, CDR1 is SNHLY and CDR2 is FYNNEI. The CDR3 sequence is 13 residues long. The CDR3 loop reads CASTRTGGNTIYF. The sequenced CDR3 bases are TGTGCCAGCACGAGGACAGGGGGAAACACG.

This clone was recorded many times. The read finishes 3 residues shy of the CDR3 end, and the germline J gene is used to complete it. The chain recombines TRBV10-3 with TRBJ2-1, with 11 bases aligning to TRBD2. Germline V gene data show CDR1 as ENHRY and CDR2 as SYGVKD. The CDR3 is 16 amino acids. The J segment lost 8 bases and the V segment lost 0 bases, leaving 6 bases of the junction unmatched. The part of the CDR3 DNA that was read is TGTGCCATCAGTGAGTCGGCTAGCGGGAGGTTGGATGAG. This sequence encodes CAISESASGRLDE. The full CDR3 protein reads CAISESASGRLDEQFF.

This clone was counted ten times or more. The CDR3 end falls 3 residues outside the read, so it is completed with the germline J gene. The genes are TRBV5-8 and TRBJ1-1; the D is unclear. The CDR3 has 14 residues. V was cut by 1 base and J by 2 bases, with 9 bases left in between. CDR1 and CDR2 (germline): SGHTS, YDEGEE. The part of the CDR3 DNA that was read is TGTGCCAGCAGCTTGATTATAGCTAACACTGAA. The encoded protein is CASSLIIANTE. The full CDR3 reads CASSLIIANTEAFF.

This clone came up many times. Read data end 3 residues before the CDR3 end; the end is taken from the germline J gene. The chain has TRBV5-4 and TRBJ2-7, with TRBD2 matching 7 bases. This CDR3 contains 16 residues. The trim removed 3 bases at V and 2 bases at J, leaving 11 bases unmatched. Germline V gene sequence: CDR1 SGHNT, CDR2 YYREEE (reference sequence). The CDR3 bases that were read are TGTGCCAGCAGCTCCCATGGGGTAGCGGGTGCCTACGAG. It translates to CASSSHGVAGAYE. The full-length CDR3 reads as CASSSHGVAGAYEQYF. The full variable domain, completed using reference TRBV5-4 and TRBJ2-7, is ETGVTQSPTHLIKTRGQQVTLRCSSQSGHNTVSWYQQALGQGPQFIFQYYREEENGRGNFPPRFSGLQFPNYSSELNVNALELDDSALYLCASSSHGVAGAYEQYFGPGTRLTVT.

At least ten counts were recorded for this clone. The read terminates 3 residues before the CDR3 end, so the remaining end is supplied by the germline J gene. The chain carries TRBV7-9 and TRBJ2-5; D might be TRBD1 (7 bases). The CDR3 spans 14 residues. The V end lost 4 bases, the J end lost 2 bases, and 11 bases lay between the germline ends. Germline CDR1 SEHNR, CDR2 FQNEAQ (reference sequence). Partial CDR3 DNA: TGTGCCAGCAGCTACAGGGGAGGACAAGAGACC. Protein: CASSYRGGQET. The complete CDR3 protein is CASSYRGGQETQYF.

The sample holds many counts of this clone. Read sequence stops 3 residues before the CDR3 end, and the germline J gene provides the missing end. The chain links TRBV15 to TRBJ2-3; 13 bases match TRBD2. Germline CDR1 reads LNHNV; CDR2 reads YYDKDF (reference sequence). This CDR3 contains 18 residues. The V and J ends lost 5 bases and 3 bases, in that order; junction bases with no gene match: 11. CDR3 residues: CATSGTRTSGSMTDTQYF. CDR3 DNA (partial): TGTGCCACCAGCGGGACTAGGACTAGCGGGAGTATGACAGATACG.

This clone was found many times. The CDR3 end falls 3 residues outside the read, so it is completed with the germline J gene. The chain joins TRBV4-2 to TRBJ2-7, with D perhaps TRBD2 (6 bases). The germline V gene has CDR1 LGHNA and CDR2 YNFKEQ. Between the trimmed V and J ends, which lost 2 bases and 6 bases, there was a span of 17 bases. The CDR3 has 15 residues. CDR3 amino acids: CASSQIIAEGSEQYF. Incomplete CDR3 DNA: TGTGCCAGCAGCCAAATTATAGCGGAGGGCTCCGAG.

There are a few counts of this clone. Partial CDR3 DNA: TGTGCCAGCTCACCACAGGCCGCCGTGACAAGGTTATACGAG. This encodes CASSPQAAVTRLYE. The full CDR3 is CASSPQAAVTRLYEQYF. This chain uses TRBV18 with TRBJ2-7; D remains ambiguous. Sequencing ends 3 residues short of the CDR3 end; the germline J gene provides the rest. The V and J ends lost 1 base and 4 bases respectively, with 20 bases between them. Per the germline V gene, CDR1 is KGHSH and CDR2 is LQKENI. The CDR3 runs 17 residues.

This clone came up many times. The part of the CDR3 DNA that was read is TGTGCCAGCAGTGCCGGACTGAAGGGAGCTGAA. Protein sequence: CASSAGLKGAE. The entire CDR3 sequence reads CASSAGLKGAEAFF. The rearrangement uses TRBV6-1 and TRBJ1-1; no firm D call. The CDR3 is cut off 3 residues early in the read; its end comes from the germline J gene. Germline V gene lookup returns CDR1 MNHNS and CDR2 SASEGT. Trimming pared 4 bases from V and 6 bases from J, leaving 15 bases between. This CDR3 comprises 14 residues.

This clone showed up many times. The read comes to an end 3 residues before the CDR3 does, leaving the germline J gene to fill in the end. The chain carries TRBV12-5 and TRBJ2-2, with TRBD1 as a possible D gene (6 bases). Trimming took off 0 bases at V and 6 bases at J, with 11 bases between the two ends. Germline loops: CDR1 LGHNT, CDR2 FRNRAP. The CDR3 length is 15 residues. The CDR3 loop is CASGLVQGGAGELFF. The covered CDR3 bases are TGTGCTAGTGGTTTGGTACAAGGGGGTGCCGGGGAG.

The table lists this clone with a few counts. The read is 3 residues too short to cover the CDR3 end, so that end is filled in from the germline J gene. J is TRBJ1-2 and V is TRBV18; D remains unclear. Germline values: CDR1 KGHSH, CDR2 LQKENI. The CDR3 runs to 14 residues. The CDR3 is CASSPQREGSDYTF. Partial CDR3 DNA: TGTGCCAGCTCACCCCAGCGGGAGGGCTCCGAC.

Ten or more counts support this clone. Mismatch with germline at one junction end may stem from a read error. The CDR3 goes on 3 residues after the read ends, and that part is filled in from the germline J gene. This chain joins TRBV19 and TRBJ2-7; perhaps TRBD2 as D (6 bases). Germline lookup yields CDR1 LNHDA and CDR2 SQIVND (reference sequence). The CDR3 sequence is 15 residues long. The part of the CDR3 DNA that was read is TGTACCAGCAAGAAAGGGGACTCCTCAACCTACGAG. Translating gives CTSKKGDSSTYE. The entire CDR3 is CTSKKGDSSTYEQYF.

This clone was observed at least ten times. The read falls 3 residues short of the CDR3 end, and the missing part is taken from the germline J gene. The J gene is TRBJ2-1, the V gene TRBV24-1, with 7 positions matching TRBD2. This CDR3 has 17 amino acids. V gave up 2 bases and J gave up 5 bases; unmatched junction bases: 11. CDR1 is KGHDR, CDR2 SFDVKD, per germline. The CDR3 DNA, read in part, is TGTGCCACCAGTGATTATAGAGCGGGAAAAGACGACAATGAG. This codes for CATSDYRAGKDDNE. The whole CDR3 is CATSDYRAGKDDNEQFF.

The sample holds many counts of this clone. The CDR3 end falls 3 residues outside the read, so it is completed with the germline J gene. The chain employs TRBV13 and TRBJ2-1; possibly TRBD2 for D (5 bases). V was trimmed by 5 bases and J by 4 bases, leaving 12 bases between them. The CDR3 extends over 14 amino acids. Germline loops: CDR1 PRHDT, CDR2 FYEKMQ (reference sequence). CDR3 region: CASSRPAVYNEQFF. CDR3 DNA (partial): TGTGCCAGCAGCCGACCAGCGGTATACAATGAG.

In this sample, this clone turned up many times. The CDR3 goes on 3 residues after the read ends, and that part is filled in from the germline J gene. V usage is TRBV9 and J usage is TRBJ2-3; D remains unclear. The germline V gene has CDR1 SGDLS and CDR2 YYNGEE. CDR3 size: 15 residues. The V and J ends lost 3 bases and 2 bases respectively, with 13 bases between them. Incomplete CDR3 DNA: TGTGCCAGCAGCGAGAGCACCACTTTCACAGATACG. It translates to CASSESTTFTDT. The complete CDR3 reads CASSESTTFTDTQYF.

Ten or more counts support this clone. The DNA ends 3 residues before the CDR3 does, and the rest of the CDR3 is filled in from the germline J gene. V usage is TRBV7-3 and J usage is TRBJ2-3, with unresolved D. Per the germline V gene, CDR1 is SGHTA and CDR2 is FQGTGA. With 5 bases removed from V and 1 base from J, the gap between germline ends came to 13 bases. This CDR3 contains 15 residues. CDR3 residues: CASSPFSAGTDTQYF. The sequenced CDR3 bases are TGTGCCAGCAGCCCCTTCTCCGCGGGCACAGATACG.

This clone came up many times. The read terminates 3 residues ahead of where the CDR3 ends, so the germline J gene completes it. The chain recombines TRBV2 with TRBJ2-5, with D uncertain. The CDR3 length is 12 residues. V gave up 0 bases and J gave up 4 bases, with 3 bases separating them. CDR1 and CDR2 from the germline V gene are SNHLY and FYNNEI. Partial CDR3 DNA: TGTGCCAGCAGTGAAGCAGGAGAGACC. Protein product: CASSEAGET. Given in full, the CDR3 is CASSEAGETQYF.